This record covers a single T cell receptor beta chain. In the study's own analysis: Estimation of nucleated cell counts relied on the amplification of reference gene primers. Assay: immunoSEQ multiplex PCR; the TCRdb copy retains only in-frame clones and omits some. V, J and clone size were drawn from that table, and D and trimming were deduced from the DNA. The data show roughly 100,000 clones, just under 85% seen once. The CDR3 covers 14 residues. Germline V gene data show CDR1 as MNHEY and CDR2 as SVGAGI. V lost 0 bases and J 6 bases, leaving 10 bases between the germline ends. The data originate from a study of blood T cell repertoires in COVID-19. Whole-study context: Sites across the United States, Italy and Spain contributed samples from acute and convalescent COVID-19.

The genes are TRBV6-5 and TRBJ2-3, with D possibly TRBD2 on 5 matching bases. The sample consisted of peripheral blood. This TCR was recovered from a man aged 35 to 55 with active or convalescent COVID-19. The CDR3, as DNA: TGTGCCAGCAGTTACTCCACTCGAGGGGATACGCAGTATTTT. This encodes CASSYSTRGDTQYF.